These 26 T cell receptor beta chains were all obtained from the same sample, sequenced in a study of blood T cell repertoires in COVID-19. Some clones are missing from TCRdb's copy, which holds only in-frame ones; the method was immunoSEQ multiplex PCR. The sample carries more than 85,000 clones, around 90% recorded once. The sample comprised peripheral blood. Receptors originate from a woman aged 55-69 years with acute or convalescent COVID-19.

CDR3 sequence: CAWGTGYTQYF. The CDR3 nucleotides are TGTGCCTGGGGGACGGGATATACGCAGTATTTT. The rearrangement uses TRBV30 and TRBJ2-3, with D possibly called TRBD1 or TRBD2 (5 bases each). The CDR3 runs to 11 residues. V dropped 5 bases and J dropped 7 bases, with 10 bases sitting between them. Germline assignment: CDR1 GTSNPN and CDR2 SVGIG (reference sequence).

The chain employs TRBV6-5 and TRBJ2-2; D is unresolved. The V and J ends lost 4 bases and 0 bases respectively, with 12 bases between them. The CDR3 covers 16 residues. Germline V gene data show CDR1 as MNHEY and CDR2 as SVGAGI. CDR3 in DNA: TGTGCCAGCAGTTCCCGGTTCACCGCGAACACCGGGGAGCTGTTTTTT. This encodes CASSSRFTANTGELFF.

The chain is built from TRBV30 and TRBJ1-1, with a possible D match to TRBD1 (6 bases). The CDR3 runs to 12 residues. CDR1 is GTSNPN and CDR2 is SVGIG in the germline V gene (reference sequence). The V and J ends lost 4 bases and 7 bases respectively, with 13 bases between them. CDR3 amino acids: CAWTPGTHEAFF. CDR3 DNA sequence: TGTGCCTGGACTCCCGGGACACATGAAGCTTTCTTT. The full variable domain, rest sourced from reference TRBV30 and TRBJ1-1, is SQTIHQWPATLVQPVGSPLSLECTVEGTSNPNLYWYRQAAGRGLQLLFYSVGIGQISSEVPQNLSASRPQDRQFILSSKKLLLSDSGFYLCAWTPGTHEAFFGQGTRLTVV.

The V gene is TRBV19, the J gene TRBJ1-1; weak D call: TRBD1 (5 bases). Per the germline V gene, CDR1 is LNHDA and CDR2 is SQIVND (reference sequence). There are 12 residues in the CDR3. This CDR3 reads CDGGTRNTEAFF. The CDR3 DNA follows: TGTGACGGGGGGACCCGGAACACTGAAGCTTTCTTT.

CDR3: CASSKEEGWGDYEQYV. The CDR3 DNA reads TGTGCCAGCAGCAAAGAAGAGGGATGGGGGGACTACGAGCAGTACGTC. The chain has TRBV21-1 and TRBJ2-7; the D call TRBD2 from the table was never checked on the DNA. TRBV21-1 is a recognized pseudogene. This CDR3 has 16 residues.

V usage is TRBV28 and J usage is TRBJ2-3, with 9 bases that match TRBD1. The J segment lost 8 bases and the V segment lost 3 bases, leaving 9 bases of the junction unmatched. From germline, CDR1 is MDHEN and CDR2 SYDVKM. The CDR3 is 15 amino acids. This CDR3 reads CASSFPGQGSVTQYF. As DNA, the CDR3 is TGTGCCAGCAGTTTCCCGGGACAGGGATCAGTTACGCAGTATTTT.

On this clone: Other DNA sequences in the same sample also yield this CDR3. V usage is TRBV5-1 and J usage is TRBJ1-5, with D perhaps TRBD1 (6 bases). This CDR3 has 15 residues. Trimming stripped 0 bases from V and 1 base from J, with 8 bases between. Germline V gives CDR1 SGHRS, CDR2 YFSETQ. The CDR3 DNA reads as TGCGCCAGCAGCTTGGGAGGACAGAGCAATCAGCCCCAGCATTTT. Its translation is CASSLGGQSNQPQHF.

J is TRBJ1-2 and V is TRBV27; D remains ambiguous. The germline gives CDR1 MNHEY, CDR2 SMNVEV (reference sequence). The CDR3 loop spans 17 amino acids. V was trimmed by 3 bases and J by 2 bases, leaving 19 bases between them. CDR3 in DNA: TGTGCCAGCAGTTTTCAAAAAAGAGGGTCCTCCAACTATGGCTACACCTTC. The encoded protein is CASSFQKRGSSNYGYTF.

The chain is built from TRBV6-5 and TRBJ2-2; the D gene is possibly TRBD1 (5 bases). V shed 5 bases and J shed 2 bases, with 9 bases lying between them. Germline V lookup: CDR1 MNHEY, CDR2 SVGAGI. The CDR3 loop spans 14 amino acids. The DNA of the CDR3 is TGTGCCAGCAGTCGCCAGGGAAACACCGGGGAGCTGTTTTTT. It translates to CASSRQGNTGELFF.

The V gene is TRBV5-1, the J gene TRBJ2-2; possible D gene TRBD2, 6 bases. Looked up from germline, CDR1 is SGHRS and CDR2 is YFSETQ. The CDR3 has 17 amino acids. The germline V and J ends were trimmed by 2 bases and 0 bases, with 14 bases remaining between them. CDR3 protein: CASSFFSGAANTGELFF. The CDR3 DNA reads TGCGCCAGCAGCTTCTTTAGCGGCGCCGCGAACACCGGGGAGCTGTTTTTT.

CDR3 nucleotides: TGTGCCTTCAGGGGGCCGGGTAGCAATCAGCCCCAGCATTTT. It yields the protein CAFRGPGSNQPQHF. J is TRBJ1-5 and V is TRBV30; 8 bases are shared with TRBD1. The CDR3 covers 14 residues. Germline CDR1 and CDR2: GTSNPN and SVGIG (reference sequence). Trimming took 7 bases from V and 0 from J; bases not matched to a gene: 5.

This sequence joins TRBV7-2 and TRBJ2-1; no clear D gene. This CDR3 contains 14 residues. V was clipped by 6 bases and J by 6 bases, with 15 bases between them. CDR1 is SGHTA, CDR2 FQGNSA, per germline. The CDR3 DNA reads as TGTGCCAGCAGTCCCGAGGTCATAAGCAATGAGCAGTTCTTC. Translated: CASSPEVISNEQFF.

This chain links TRBV6-2 or TRBV6-3 with TRBJ2-2; 7 bases line up with TRBD2. The germline V gene encodes CDR1 MNHEY and CDR2 SVGEGT. The CDR3 consists of 15 residues. The ends lost 2 bases at V and 4 bases at J; junction bases unmatched: 4. The DNA of the CDR3 is TGTGCCAGCAGTTACCGGCCGGGGGGCACCGGGGAGCTGTTTTTT. Residues: CASSYRPGGTGELFF.

The rearrangement uses TRBV25-1 and TRBJ2-1, with TRBD1 as a possible D gene (6 bases). The CDR3 has 13 amino acids. The V and J ends lost 6 bases and 7 bases respectively, with 13 bases between them. Germline V gene data show CDR1 as MGHDK and CDR2 as SYGVNS. CDR3 nucleotides: TGTGCCAGCAGGGGGCAGGGGCGGAATGAGCAGTTCTTC. It translates to CASRGQGRNEQFF.

V is TRBV6-1 and J is TRBJ1-4, with 9 bases that match TRBD1. CDR3 length equals 15 residues. V lost 1 base to trimming and J lost 6 bases; unmatched junction nucleotides: 3. Per germline, CDR1 MNHNS and CDR2 SASEGT. This chain's CDR3 is CASSEGQGVDEKLFF. The CDR3 DNA sequence: TGTGCCAGCAGTGAAGGACAGGGGGTAGATGAAAAACTGTTTTTT.

The V and J genes are TRBV1 and TRBJ1-1; TRBD1 is the table's D call, not checked against the DNA. TRBV1 corresponds to a pseudogene. The CDR3 runs 17 residues. The CDR3 DNA follows: TGCACCAGCAGCCAAGACCAGGGCTGTCAGATGAACACTGAAGCTTTCTTT. Its protein is CTSSQDQGCQMNTEAFF.

The chain employs TRBV28 and TRBJ1-1; unclear D gene. V lost 8 bases and J lost 4, with 14 bases in between. This CDR3 comprises 13 residues. CDR1 and CDR2 (germline): MDHEN, SYDVKM. The CDR3: CASLKTGFTEAFF. CDR3 DNA sequence: TGTGCCAGCCTTAAGACCGGGTTCACTGAAGCTTTCTTT.

Here the CDR3 DNA reads TGTGCCAGCAGCGTATTAGACAGGATGAGCACTGAAGCTTTCTTT. It is translated as CASSVLDRMSTEAFF. The chain uses TRBV9 and TRBJ1-1, with D perhaps matching TRBD1 (6 bases). Trimming shortened V by 1 base and J by 4 bases, and 14 bases separated the two germline ends. The CDR3 consists of 15 residues. Germline loops: CDR1 SGDLS, CDR2 YYNGEE.

J is TRBJ2-7 and V is TRBV4-1; D is ambiguous. Per the germline V gene, CDR1 is MGHRA and CDR2 is YSYEKL. There are 16 residues in the CDR3. The V gene lost 0 bases and the J gene lost 7 bases, with 19 bases spanning the gap. The CDR3 bases are TGCGCCAGCAGCCAAGATTGGGTCCCTCCCTCGCGGGAGCAGTACTTC. It specifies CASSQDWVPPSREQYF.

The V gene is TRBV6-5, the J gene TRBJ1-1; possibly TRBD1 for D (5 bases). CDR1 and CDR2 (germline): MNHEY, SVGAGI. The CDR3 covers 15 residues. The V end lost 7 bases, the J end lost 1 base, and 16 bases lay between the germline ends. The CDR3 bases are TGTGCCAGCACCCACAAACGCGGGGGGAACACTGAAGCTTTCTTT. Translating gives CASTHKRGGNTEAFF.

V gene TRBV3-1 (or the pseudogene TRBV3-2) combines with J gene TRBJ2-2; the match to TRBD2 covers 15 bases. This CDR3 comprises 16 residues. From germline, CDR1 is LGHDT and CDR2 YNNKEL (reference sequence). After removal of 5 bases from V and 6 bases from J, the junction contained 4 bases not matched to a gene. The chain's CDR3 is CASSYGTSGRSGELFF. For the CDR3, the DNA is TGTGCCAGCAGCTATGGGACTAGCGGGAGGTCCGGGGAGCTGTTTTTT.

This sequence joins TRBV7-9 and TRBJ2-5, with a tentative D call TRBD2 (6 bases). Trimming cost V 5 bases and J 4 bases, with 17 bases left between them. Germline-derived CDR1 and CDR2 are SEHNR and FQNEAQ (reference sequence). This CDR3 comprises 15 residues. CDR3 nucleotides: TGTGCCAGCAGCCATTCTCTGGGGGGTCGAGAGACCCAGTACTTC. It codes for CASSHSLGGRETQYF.

This sequence joins TRBV12-3 or TRBV12-4 and TRBJ1-1, with D hard to call. This CDR3 is built from 13 residues. The V gene lost 2 bases and the J gene lost 2 bases, with 6 bases spanning the gap. The CDR3 DNA reads as TGTGCCAGCAGTTTATTCACTAACACTGAAGCTTTCTTT. Translating it yields CASSLFTNTEAFF.

CDR3 in amino acids: CASSLSGGYGYTF. The DNA of the CDR3 is TGTGCCAGCAGCTTGTCAGGGGGCTATGGCTACACCTTC. The chain employs TRBV11-3 and TRBJ1-2, with 7 bases aligning to TRBD1. This CDR3 is 13 amino acids long. With V trimmed by 3 bases and J by 4 bases, 2 bases remained unmatched. Germline loops: CDR1 SGHNT, CDR2 YENEEA.

J is TRBJ2-7 and V is TRBV3-1 (or the pseudogene TRBV3-2); 10 bases match TRBD2. The V and J ends lost 5 bases and 2 bases, in that order; junction bases with no gene match: 12. The germline V gene has CDR1 LGHDT and CDR2 YNNKEL (reference sequence). This CDR3 contains 17 residues. In DNA form, the CDR3 reads TGTGCCAGCAGCGCCACGACGGGACTAGCGTTTACCTACGAGCAGTACTTC. Protein: CASSATTGLAFTYEQYF.

The sample holds one count of this clone. The chain has TRBV3-1 (or the pseudogene TRBV3-2) and TRBJ2-5, with TRBD2 identical over 12 bases. From germline, CDR1 is LGHDT and CDR2 YNNKEL (reference sequence). V lost 2 bases and J lost 4; bases outside the gene matches: 5. The CDR3 runs to 16 residues. CDR3 DNA sequence: TGTGCCAGCAGCCAACCTAGCGGGAGGGCCGTAGAGACCCAGTACTTC. Its protein is CASSQPSGRAVETQYF.